Described below is a single T cell receptor (beta chain) sequence and its context. The data are from a study of control samples from healthy donors and cancer patients. Trimming removed 4 bases from V and 0 bases from J; junction bases left unmatched: 5. The CDR3 loop spans 17 amino acids. Germline CDR1 reads SGDLS; CDR2 reads YYNGEE. The table came from immunoSEQ multiplex PCR; TCRdb's copy has only in-frame clones and leaves some out. The sample records approximately 100,000 clones, around 80% being singletons. The clonotype comes from a man aged 55 to 70 in good health. Sequencing input: blood. The chain has TRBV9 and TRBJ2-3, with TRBD2 matching 13 bases. The CDR3 DNA reads as TGTGCCAGCAGCCGGACTAGCGGGGGTGCTAGCACAGATACGCAGTATTTT. The encoded protein is CASSRTSGGASTDTQYF.